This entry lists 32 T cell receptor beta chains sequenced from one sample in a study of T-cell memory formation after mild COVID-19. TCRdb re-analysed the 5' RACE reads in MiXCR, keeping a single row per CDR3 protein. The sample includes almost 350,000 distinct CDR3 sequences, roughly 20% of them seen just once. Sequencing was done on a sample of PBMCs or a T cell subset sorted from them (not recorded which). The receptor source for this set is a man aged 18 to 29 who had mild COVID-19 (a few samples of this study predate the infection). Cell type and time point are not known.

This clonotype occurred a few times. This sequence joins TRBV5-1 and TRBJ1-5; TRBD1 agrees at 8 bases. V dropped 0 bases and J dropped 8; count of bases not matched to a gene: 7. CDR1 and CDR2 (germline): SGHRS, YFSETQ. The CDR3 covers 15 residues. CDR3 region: CASSLGQGLFEPQHF. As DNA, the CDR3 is TGCGCCAGCAGCTTGGGACAGGGGCTCTTTGAGCCCCAGCATTTT.

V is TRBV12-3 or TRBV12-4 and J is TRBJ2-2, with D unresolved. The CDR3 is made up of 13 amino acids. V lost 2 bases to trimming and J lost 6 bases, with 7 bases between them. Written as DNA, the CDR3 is TGTGCCAGCAGTTTATTTGGCGCCGGGGAGCTGTTTTTT. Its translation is CASSLFGAGELFF.

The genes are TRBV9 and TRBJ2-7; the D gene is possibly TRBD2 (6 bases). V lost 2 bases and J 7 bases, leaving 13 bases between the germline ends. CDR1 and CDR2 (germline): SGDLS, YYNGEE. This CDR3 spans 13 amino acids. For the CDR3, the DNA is TGTGCCAGCAGCGTTACTAGCTCCTTGGAGCAGTACTTC. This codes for CASSVTSSLEQYF.

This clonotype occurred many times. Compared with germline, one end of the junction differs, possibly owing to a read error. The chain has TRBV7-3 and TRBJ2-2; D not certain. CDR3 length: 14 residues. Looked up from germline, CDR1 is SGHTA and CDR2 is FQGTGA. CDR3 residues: CASRFDTNTGELFF. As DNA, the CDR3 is TGTGCCAGCCGCTTTGACACTAACACCGGGGAGCTGTTTTTT.

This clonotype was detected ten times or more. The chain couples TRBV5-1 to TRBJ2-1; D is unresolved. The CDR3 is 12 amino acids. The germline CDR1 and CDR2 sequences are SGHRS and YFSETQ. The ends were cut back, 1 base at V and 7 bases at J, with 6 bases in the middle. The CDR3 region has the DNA TGCGCCAGCAGCTTGTCGCGGAATGAGCAGTTCTTC. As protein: CASSLSRNEQFF.

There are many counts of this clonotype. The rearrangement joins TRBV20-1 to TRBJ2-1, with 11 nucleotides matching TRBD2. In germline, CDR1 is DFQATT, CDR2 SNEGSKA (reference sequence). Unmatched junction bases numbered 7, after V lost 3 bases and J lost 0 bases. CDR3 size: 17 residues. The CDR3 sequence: CSASPRLAGPSYNEQFF. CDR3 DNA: TGCAGTGCTAGCCCCAGACTAGCGGGGCCCTCCTACAATGAGCAGTTCTTC.

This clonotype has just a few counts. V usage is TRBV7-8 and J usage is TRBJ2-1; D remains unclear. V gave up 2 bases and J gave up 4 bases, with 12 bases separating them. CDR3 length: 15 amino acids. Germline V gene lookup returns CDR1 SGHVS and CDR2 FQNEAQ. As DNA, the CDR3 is TGTGCCAGCAGCTTAACCCCCACAGAGTACAATGAGCAGTTCTTC. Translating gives CASSLTPTEYNEQFF.

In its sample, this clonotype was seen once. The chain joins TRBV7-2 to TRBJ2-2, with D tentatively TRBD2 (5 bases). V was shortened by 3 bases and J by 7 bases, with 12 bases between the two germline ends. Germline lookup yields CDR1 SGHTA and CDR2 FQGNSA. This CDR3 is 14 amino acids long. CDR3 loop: CASSFRAGGGELFF. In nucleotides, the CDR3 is TGTGCCAGCAGCTTTAGGGCAGGAGGCGGGGAGCTGTTTTTT.

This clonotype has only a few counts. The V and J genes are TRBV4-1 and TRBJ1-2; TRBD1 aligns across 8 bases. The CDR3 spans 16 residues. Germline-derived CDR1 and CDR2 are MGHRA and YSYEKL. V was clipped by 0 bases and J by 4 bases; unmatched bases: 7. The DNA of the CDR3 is TGCGCCAGCAGCCAAGAAGGGGCAGGGGGCAGCTATGGCTACACCTTC. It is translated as CASSQEGAGGSYGYTF.

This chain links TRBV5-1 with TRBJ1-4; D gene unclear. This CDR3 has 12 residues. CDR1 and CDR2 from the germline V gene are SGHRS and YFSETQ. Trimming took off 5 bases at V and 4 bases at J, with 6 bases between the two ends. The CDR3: CASRPDNEKLFF. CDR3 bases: TGCGCCAGCAGGCCGGATAATGAAAAACTGTTTTTT.

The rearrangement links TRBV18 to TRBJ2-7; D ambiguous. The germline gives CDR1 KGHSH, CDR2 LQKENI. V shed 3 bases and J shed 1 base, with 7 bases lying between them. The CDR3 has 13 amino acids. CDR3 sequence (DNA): TGTGCCAGCTCACCTTCCCGGTCCTACGAGCAGTACGTC. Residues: CASSPSRSYEQYV.

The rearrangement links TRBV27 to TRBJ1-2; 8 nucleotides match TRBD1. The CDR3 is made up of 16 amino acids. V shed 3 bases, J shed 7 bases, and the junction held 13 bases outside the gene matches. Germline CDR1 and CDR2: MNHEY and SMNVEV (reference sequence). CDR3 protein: CASSFWTGRMMGGYTF. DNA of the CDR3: TGTGCCAGCAGTTTTTGGACAGGGAGGATGATGGGTGGCTACACCTTC.

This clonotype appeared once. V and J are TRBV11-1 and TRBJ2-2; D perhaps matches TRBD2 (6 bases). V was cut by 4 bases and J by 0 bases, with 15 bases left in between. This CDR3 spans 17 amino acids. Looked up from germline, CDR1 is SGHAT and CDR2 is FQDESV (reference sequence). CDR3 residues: CASSSGGGGSNTGELFF. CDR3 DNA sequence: TGTGCCAGCAGCTCCGGGGGTGGTGGATCGAACACCGGGGAGCTGTTTTTT. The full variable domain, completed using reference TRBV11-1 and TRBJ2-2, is EAEVAQSPRYKITEKSQAVAFWCDPISGHATLYWYRQILGQGPELLVQFQDESVVDDSQLPKDRFSAERLKGVDSTLKIQPAELGDSAMYLCASSSGGGGSNTGELFFGEGSRLTVL.

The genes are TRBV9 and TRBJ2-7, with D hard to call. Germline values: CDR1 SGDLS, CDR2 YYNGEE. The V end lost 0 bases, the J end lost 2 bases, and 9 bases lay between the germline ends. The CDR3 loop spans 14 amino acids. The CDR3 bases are TGTGCCAGCAGCGTAGGGGTACTCGCCTACGAGCAGTACTTC. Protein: CASSVGVLAYEQYF.

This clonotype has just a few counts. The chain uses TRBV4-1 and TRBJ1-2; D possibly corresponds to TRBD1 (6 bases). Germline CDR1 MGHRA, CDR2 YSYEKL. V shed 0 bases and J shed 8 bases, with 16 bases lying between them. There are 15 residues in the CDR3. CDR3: CASSQERRGARGYTF. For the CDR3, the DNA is TGCGCCAGCAGCCAAGAGAGGAGGGGGGCACGAGGCTACACCTTC.

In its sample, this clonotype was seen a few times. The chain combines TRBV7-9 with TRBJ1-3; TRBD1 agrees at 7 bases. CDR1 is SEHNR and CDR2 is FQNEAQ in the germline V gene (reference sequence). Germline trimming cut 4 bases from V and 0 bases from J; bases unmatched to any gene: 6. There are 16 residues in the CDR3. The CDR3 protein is CASSSRDSSSGNTIYF. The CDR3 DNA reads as TGTGCCAGCAGCTCCAGGGACAGCTCCTCTGGAAACACCATATATTTT.

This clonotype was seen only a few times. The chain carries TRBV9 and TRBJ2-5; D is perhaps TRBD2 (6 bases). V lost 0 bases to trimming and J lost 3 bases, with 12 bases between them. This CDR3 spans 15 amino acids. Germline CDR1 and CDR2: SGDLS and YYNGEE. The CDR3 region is CASSVGVGGEETQYF. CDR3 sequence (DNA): TGTGCCAGCAGCGTAGGCGTTGGCGGGGAAGAGACCCAGTACTTC. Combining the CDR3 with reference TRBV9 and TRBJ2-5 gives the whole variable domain DSGVTQTPKHLITATGQRVTLRCSPRSGDLSVYWYQQSLDQGLQFLIQYYNGEERAKGNILERFSAQQFPDLHSELNLSSLELGDSALYFCASSVGVGGEETQYFGPGTRLLVL.

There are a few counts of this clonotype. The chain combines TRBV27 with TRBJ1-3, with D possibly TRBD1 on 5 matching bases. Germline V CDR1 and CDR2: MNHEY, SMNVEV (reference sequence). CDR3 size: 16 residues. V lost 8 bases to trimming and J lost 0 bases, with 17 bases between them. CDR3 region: CASCTYRRISGNTIYF. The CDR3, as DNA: TGTGCCAGCTGCACGTACAGGAGAATCTCTGGAAACACCATATATTTT.

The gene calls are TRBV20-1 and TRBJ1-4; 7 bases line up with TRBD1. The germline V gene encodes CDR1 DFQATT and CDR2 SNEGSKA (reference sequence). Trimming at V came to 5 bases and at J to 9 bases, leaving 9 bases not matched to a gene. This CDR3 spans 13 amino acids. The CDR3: CSAPEGDRKKLFF. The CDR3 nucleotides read TGCAGTGCTCCCGAGGGGGACAGAAAAAAACTGTTTTTT.

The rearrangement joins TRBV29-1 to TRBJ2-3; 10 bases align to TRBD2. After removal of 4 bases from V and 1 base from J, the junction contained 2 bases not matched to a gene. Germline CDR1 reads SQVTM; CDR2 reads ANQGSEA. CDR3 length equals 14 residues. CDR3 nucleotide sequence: TGCAGCGTTGTCCTAGCGGGGGGCACAGATACGCAGTATTTT. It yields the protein CSVVLAGGTDTQYF.

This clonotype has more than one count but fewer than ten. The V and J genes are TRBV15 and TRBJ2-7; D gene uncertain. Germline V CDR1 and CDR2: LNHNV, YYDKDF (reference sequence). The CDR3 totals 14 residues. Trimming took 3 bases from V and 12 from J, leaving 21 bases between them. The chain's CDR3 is CATSSTVADALGYV. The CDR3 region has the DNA TGTGCCACCAGCAGTACAGTCGCCGATGCATTAGGGTACGTC.

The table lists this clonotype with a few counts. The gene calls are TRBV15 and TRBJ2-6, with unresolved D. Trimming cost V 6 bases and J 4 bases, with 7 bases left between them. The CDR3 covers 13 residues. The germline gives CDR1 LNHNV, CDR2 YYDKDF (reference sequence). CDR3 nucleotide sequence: TGTGCCACCAGGTTCGGAGGGGCCAACGTCCTGACTTTC. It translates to CATRFGGANVLTF.

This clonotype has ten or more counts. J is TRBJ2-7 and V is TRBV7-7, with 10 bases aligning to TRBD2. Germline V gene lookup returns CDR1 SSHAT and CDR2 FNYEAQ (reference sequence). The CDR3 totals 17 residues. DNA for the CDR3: TGTGCTAGCAGCTTAGCTCGGACTAGCGGAGGGTATCGAGAGCAGTACGTC. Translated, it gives CASSLARTSGGYREQYV.

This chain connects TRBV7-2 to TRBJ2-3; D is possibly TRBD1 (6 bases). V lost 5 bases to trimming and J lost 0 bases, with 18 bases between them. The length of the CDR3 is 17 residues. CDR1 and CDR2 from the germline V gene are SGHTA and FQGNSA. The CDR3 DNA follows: TGTGCCAGCAGCATCCGTTGGGGGCGGACTAGCACAGATACGCAGTATTTT. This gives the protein CASSIRWGRTSTDTQYF.

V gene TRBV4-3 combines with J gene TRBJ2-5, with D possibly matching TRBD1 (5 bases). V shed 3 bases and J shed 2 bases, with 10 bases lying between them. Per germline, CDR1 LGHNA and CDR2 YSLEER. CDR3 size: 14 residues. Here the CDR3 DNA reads TGCGCCAGCAGCCAGAAGGGGCTACAAGAGACCCAGTACTTC. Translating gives CASSQKGLQETQYF.

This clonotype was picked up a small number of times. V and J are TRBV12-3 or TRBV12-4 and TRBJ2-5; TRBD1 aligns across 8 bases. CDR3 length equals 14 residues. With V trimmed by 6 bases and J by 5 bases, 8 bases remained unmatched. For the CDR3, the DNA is TGTGCCAGCAGCCAGACAGGGGCCAAGGAGACCCAGTACTTC. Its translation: CASSQTGAKETQYF.

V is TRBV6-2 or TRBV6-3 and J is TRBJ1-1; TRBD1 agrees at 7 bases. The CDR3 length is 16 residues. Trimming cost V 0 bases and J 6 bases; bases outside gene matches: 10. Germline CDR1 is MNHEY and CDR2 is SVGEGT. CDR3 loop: CASSYSTRDRTAEAFF. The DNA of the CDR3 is TGTGCCAGCAGTTACTCCACGCGGGACAGAACGGCTGAAGCTTTCTTT.

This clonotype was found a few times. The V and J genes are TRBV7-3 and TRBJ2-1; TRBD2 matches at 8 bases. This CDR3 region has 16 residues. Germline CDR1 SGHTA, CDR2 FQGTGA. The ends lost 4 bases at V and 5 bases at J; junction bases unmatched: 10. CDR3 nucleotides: TGTGCCAGCAGCTCTCTCGGGAGCGGGGGACACAATGAGCAGTTCTTC. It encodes CASSSLGSGGHNEQFF.

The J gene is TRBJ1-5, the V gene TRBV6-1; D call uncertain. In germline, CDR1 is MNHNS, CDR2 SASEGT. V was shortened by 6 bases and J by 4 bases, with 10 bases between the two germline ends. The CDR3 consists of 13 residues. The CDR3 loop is CASREGVNQPQHF. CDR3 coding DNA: TGTGCCAGCAGAGAGGGAGTGAATCAGCCCCAGCATTTT.

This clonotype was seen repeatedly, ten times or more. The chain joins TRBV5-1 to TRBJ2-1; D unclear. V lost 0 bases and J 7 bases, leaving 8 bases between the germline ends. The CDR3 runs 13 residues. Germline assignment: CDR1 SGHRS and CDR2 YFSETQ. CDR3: CASSLDSLNEQFF. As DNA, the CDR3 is TGCGCCAGCAGCTTGGACTCGTTGAATGAGCAGTTCTTC.

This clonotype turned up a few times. The CDR3: CASGLVGNSSYEQYV. The CDR3 DNA reads TGTGCTAGTGGTTTGGTTGGTAATAGCTCCTACGAGCAGTACGTC. The chain couples TRBV12-5 to TRBJ2-7, with D uncertain. Germline assignment: CDR1 LGHNT and CDR2 FRNRAP. The CDR3 totals 15 residues. Trimming left V 0 bases short and J 0 bases short, with 9 bases between.

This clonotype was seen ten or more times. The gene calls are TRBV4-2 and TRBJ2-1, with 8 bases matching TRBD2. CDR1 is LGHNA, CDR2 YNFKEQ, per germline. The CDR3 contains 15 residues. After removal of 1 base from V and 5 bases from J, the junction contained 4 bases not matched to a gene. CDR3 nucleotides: TGTGCCAGCAGCCAAGTACTAGCGGCGGACAATGAGCAGTTCTTC. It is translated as CASSQVLAADNEQFF.